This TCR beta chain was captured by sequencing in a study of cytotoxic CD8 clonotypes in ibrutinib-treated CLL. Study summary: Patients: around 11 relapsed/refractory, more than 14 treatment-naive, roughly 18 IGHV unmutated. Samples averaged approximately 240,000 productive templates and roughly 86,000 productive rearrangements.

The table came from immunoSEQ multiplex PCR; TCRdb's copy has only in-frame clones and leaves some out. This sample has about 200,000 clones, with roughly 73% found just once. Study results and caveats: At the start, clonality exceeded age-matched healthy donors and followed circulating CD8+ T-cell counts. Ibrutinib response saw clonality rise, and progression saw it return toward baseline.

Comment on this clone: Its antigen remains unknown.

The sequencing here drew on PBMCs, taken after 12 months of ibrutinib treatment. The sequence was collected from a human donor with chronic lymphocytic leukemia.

The CDR3 spells CASSESSGTGAQETQYF. The CDR3 DNA reads TGCGCCAGCAGCGAAAGTTCCGGGACAGGGGCGCAAGAGACCCAGTACTTC. The J gene is TRBJ2-5, the V gene TRBV4-1, with TRBD1 matching 10 bases. V shed 5 bases and J 2 bases; nucleotides not matched to a gene: 11. Germline V CDR1 and CDR2: MGHRA, YSYEKL. The CDR3 has 17 residues.